This TCR beta chain was sequenced for a study of CD8 T cells in Susac syndrome. An amount of RNA that ranged from roughly 0.5 to 1 ug was reverse transcribed with random hexamers. TCRdb called the immunoSEQ multiplex PCR reads again in MiXCR, with one record for every CDR3 protein. This table has around 56,000 distinct CDR3 sequences, 85% to 95% appearing once. This CDR3 comprises 17 residues. Per germline, CDR1 MNHEY and CDR2 SMNVEV (reference sequence). Between the trimmed V and J ends, which lost 5 bases and 1 base, there was a span of 21 bases. The study sequenced TCR beta in blood CD8+ and CD4+ T cells. It was negative isolation that provided the CD8+ and CD4+ T cells, whereas TEMRA cells were enriched by FACS. This clonotype was picked up a small number of times.

The sequence derives from a human donor in good health. The specimen sequenced was CD8+ T cells from PBMCs. This rearrangement joins TRBV27 to TRBJ2-7; perhaps TRBD1 as D (6 bases). CDR3 amino acids: CASSPSRLGQGSYEQYF. CDR3 bases: TGTGCCAGCAGTCCGTCCCGTTTGGGGCAGGGGTCCTACGAGCAGTACTTC.